One and the same sample provided the 27 T cell receptor beta chains below, sequenced in a study of T cell responses to AZD1222 COVID-19 vaccine. TCRdb's table, derived via immunoSEQ multiplex PCR, lists solely in-frame clones and lacks some. The sample has roughly 130,000 clones, about 89% seen once. This specimen consisted of peripheral blood, obtained 28 days after the second dose of the MenACWY control vaccine. The receptors stem from an adult who received the MenACWY meningococcal vaccine as a control.

The J gene is TRBJ1-4, the V gene TRBV28; D is undetermined. The germline CDR1 and CDR2 sequences are MDHEN and SYDVKM. Trimming cost V 4 bases and J 7 bases, with 16 bases left between them. This CDR3 contains 15 residues. The CDR3 DNA reads as TGTGCCAGCAGTTCCCCACAAAAGTGGGCTGAAAAACTGTTTTTT. It codes for CASSSPQKWAEKLFF.

The chain uses TRBV5-1 and TRBJ2-1; 10 bases are a match to TRBD1. CDR3 length: 15 amino acids. With 4 bases clipped from V and 5 bases from J, the junction kept 6 bases outside the gene matches. Germline V gene data show CDR1 as SGHRS and CDR2 as YFSETQ. The chain's CDR3 is CASSPEGQGHNEQFF. The CDR3 coding sequence is TGCGCCAGCAGCCCAGAGGGACAGGGGCACAATGAGCAGTTCTTC.

This clone was detected only a few times. This sequence joins TRBV6-5 and TRBJ1-2; a weak D match, TRBD1 (5 bases). V lost 6 bases and J lost 2, with 10 bases in between. This CDR3 spans 13 amino acids. Germline V gene data show CDR1 as MNHEY and CDR2 as SVGAGI. This chain's CDR3 is CASRMGENYGYTF. Here the CDR3 DNA reads TGTGCCAGCAGAATGGGGGAGAACTATGGCTACACCTTC.

V usage is TRBV7-8 and J usage is TRBJ1-5; D might be TRBD1 (6 bases). The ends were cut back, 5 bases at V and 3 bases at J, with 8 bases in the middle. Looked up from germline, CDR1 is SGHVS and CDR2 is FQNEAQ. The CDR3 totals 13 residues. DNA of the CDR3: TGTGCCAGCAGCCGACAGGACAATCAGCCCCAGCATTTT. This codes for CASSRQDNQPQHF. Variable domain in full (rest from reference TRBV7-8 and TRBJ1-5): GAGVSQSPRYKVAKRGQDVALRCDPISGHVSLFWYQQALGQGPEFLTYFQNEAQLDKSGLPSDRFFAERPEGSVSTLKIQRTQQEDSAVYLCASSRQDNQPQHFGDGTRLSIL.

The V call is TRBV2, the J call TRBJ2-2; the D gene is possibly TRBD2 (6 bases). Germline V lookup: CDR1 SNHLY, CDR2 FYNNEI. This CDR3 spans 15 amino acids. Trimming took 6 bases from V and 1 from J, leaving 12 bases between them. Here the CDR3 DNA reads TGTGCCAGCAGGTCGGGACTCCTGAACACCGGGGAGCTGTTTTTT. Amino acids: CASRSGLLNTGELFF.

The V call is TRBV2, the J call TRBJ1-6; the match to TRBD1 covers 7 bases. The J segment lost 6 bases and the V segment lost 2 bases, leaving 7 bases of the junction unmatched. The CDR3 is 16 amino acids. Germline V gene data show CDR1 as SNHLY and CDR2 as FYNNEI. CDR3 nucleotides: TGTGCCAGCAGTGAATGGGGAGGGGGCGGTAATTCACCCCTCCACTTT. It specifies CASSEWGGGGNSPLHF.

V usage is TRBV7-9 and J usage is TRBJ1-4; possible D gene TRBD1, 5 bases. The CDR3 spans 15 residues. The germline V and J ends were trimmed by 5 bases and 2 bases, with 12 bases remaining between them. Germline assignment: CDR1 SEHNR and CDR2 FQNEAQ (reference sequence). The CDR3: CASSPIRGTNEKLFF. For the CDR3, the DNA is TGTGCCAGCAGCCCCATCCGGGGCACTAATGAAAAACTGTTTTTT. The variable domain in full, completed from reference TRBV7-9 and TRBJ1-4, reads DTGVSQNPRHKITKRGQNVTFRCDPISEHNRLYWYRQTLGQGPEFLTYFQNEAQLEKSRLLSDRFSAERPKGSFSTLEIQRTEQGDSAMYLCASSPIRGTNEKLFFGSGTQLSVL.

This sequence joins TRBV7-2 and TRBJ2-2; 9 bases map to TRBD1. Trimming cost V 2 bases and J 6 bases; bases outside gene matches: 7. The CDR3 sequence is 16 residues long. Germline CDR1 is SGHTA and CDR2 is FQGNSA. The CDR3 region has the DNA TGTGCCAGCAGCTTAACGAGGACAGGGGTGGCCGGGGAGCTGTTTTTT. Translating it yields CASSLTRTGVAGELFF.

The gene calls are TRBV7-9 and TRBJ1-4; possible D gene TRBD1, 5 bases. Germline V gene sequence: CDR1 SEHNR, CDR2 FQNEAQ (reference sequence). The CDR3 loop spans 15 amino acids. The V end lost 5 bases, the J end lost 0 bases, and 10 bases lay between the germline ends. CDR3 DNA sequence: TGTGCCAGCAGCCTAAGACAGACAACTAATGAAAAACTGTTTTTT. Translated, it gives CASSLRQTTNEKLFF.

The chain is built from TRBV19 and TRBJ1-4; D gene uncertain. V was cut by 1 base and J by 9 bases, with 9 bases left in between. From germline, CDR1 is LNHDA and CDR2 SQIVND (reference sequence). The CDR3 runs 13 residues. The CDR3 DNA follows: TGTGCCAGTAGTATAGCTAGGACGCAAAAACTGTTTTTT. This sequence encodes CASSIARTQKLFF.

The count of this clone is one. The gene calls are TRBV27 and TRBJ1-6, with D possibly matching TRBD1 (5 bases). V was trimmed by 6 bases and J by 10 bases, leaving 13 bases between them. This CDR3 contains 13 residues. Germline CDR1 and CDR2: MNHEY and SMNVEV (reference sequence). CDR3 in DNA: TGTGCCAGCAGCCCCTCACAGGTCTCACCCCTCCACTTT. It translates to CASSPSQVSPLHF.

This chain joins TRBV6-6 and TRBJ2-7, with TRBD1 identical over 7 bases. Germline V gene data show CDR1 as MNHNY and CDR2 as SVGAGI (reference sequence). Trimming cost V 5 bases and J 2 bases; bases outside gene matches: 15. There are 17 residues in the CDR3. CDR3 DNA: TGTGCCAGCAGTCTACAGACGACCGGGACAGTCGCCTACGAGCAGTACTTC. This encodes CASSLQTTGTVAYEQYF.

By proportion, this clone is medium-sized. V usage is TRBV27 and J usage is TRBJ1-1; D call uncertain. The V end was cut by 3 bases, the J end by 1 base, with 12 bases between. The CDR3 has 15 residues. From germline, CDR1 is MNHEY and CDR2 SMNVEV (reference sequence). CDR3 loop: CASSFLSETNTEAFF. In nucleotides, the CDR3 is TGTGCCAGCAGTTTTCTGTCCGAGACGAACACTGAAGCTTTCTTT.

J is TRBJ2-5 and V is TRBV13, with 9 positions matching TRBD1. This CDR3 is built from 16 residues. Germline CDR1 reads PRHDT; CDR2 reads FYEKMQ (reference sequence). The V segment lost 1 base and the J segment 1 base; nucleotides outside the gene matches: 4. The CDR3 spells CASSLETGGPQETQYF. In DNA form, the CDR3 reads TGTGCCAGCAGCTTAGAGACAGGGGGACCCCAAGAGACCCAGTACTTC.

J is TRBJ2-1 and V is TRBV19; D is possibly TRBD1 (5 bases). CDR1 LNHDA and CDR2 SQIVND come from the germline V gene (reference sequence). The CDR3 extends over 14 amino acids. V was cut by 3 bases and J by 8 bases, with 14 bases left in between. CDR3 nucleotide sequence: TGTGCCAGTAGTATGCAGGGTCTAGGCGATGAGCAGTTCTTC. Residues: CASSMQGLGDEQFF.

This sequence joins TRBV24-1 and TRBJ2-7; the D call may be TRBD1 or TRBD2 (6 bases each). CDR1 and CDR2 (germline): KGHDR, SFDVKD. With 4 bases removed from V and 6 bases from J, the gap between germline ends came to 12 bases. The CDR3 runs 13 residues. The CDR3 protein is CATSDLQGGEQYF. The CDR3 bases are TGTGCCACCAGTGACCTACAGGGAGGCGAGCAGTACTTC.

The gene calls are TRBV27 and TRBJ2-3; D unclear. Germline values: CDR1 MNHEY, CDR2 SMNVEV (reference sequence). Deletions cut 5 bases from V and 4 bases from J, with 10 bases between. The CDR3 covers 13 residues. CDR3 nucleotides: TGTGCCAGCAGTCCCAGGACCTCAGATACGCAGTATTTT. Protein: CASSPRTSDTQYF.

This chain links TRBV7-9 with TRBJ1-1; no firm D call. CDR1 SEHNR and CDR2 FQNEAQ come from the germline V gene (reference sequence). This CDR3 is 15 amino acids long. Trimming cost V 1 base and J 1 base, with 10 bases left between them. DNA of the CDR3: TGTGCCAGCAGCTTAGTCCAGGCCCCGAACACTGAAGCTTTCTTT. This encodes CASSLVQAPNTEAFF.

The J gene is TRBJ2-1, the V gene TRBV18; D is uncertain. Between the trimmed V and J ends, which lost 4 bases and 5 bases, there was a span of 3 bases. Germline V lookup: CDR1 KGHSH, CDR2 LQKENI. This CDR3 spans 11 amino acids. CDR3 bases: TGTGCCAGCTCACTAAACAATGAGCAGTTCTTC. Amino acid sequence: CASSLNNEQFF.

The chain employs TRBV11-2 and TRBJ2-3; tentatively, D is TRBD1 (6 bases). Trimming took off 2 bases at V and 2 bases at J, with 14 bases between the two ends. The CDR3 sequence is 16 residues long. Germline-derived CDR1 and CDR2 are SGHAT and FQNNGV. CDR3 DNA sequence: TGTGCCAGCAGCTTAAGGGGGAACCCTTCCACAGATACGCAGTATTTT. Protein sequence: CASSLRGNPSTDTQYF.

The V call is TRBV4-3, the J call TRBJ1-4, with unresolved D. Germline V gene sequence: CDR1 LGHNA, CDR2 YSLEER. Trimming left V 4 bases short and J 5 bases short, with 11 bases between. The CDR3 spans 14 residues. The CDR3 loop is CASSLDWTNEKLFF. The CDR3 DNA follows: TGCGCCAGCAGCCTCGACTGGACGAATGAAAAACTGTTTTTT.

This chain links TRBV18 with TRBJ2-5; D gene unclear. Germline V lookup: CDR1 KGHSH, CDR2 LQKENI. V was pared by 6 bases and J by 4 bases, with 12 bases between. The CDR3 contains 13 residues. In nucleotides, the CDR3 is TGTGCCAGCTCCACCAGCCCTCCAGAGACCCAGTACTTC. Residues: CASSTSPPETQYF.

The rearrangement uses TRBV5-1 and TRBJ2-2; D may be TRBD1 or TRBD2 (5 bases each). Trimming removed 0 bases at V and 4 bases at J, with 10 bases between. Per germline, CDR1 SGHRS and CDR2 YFSETQ. The CDR3 sequence is 15 residues long. CDR3 bases: TGCGCCAGCAGCTTGGTGTTCGGGGCCACCGGGGAGCTGTTTTTT. As protein: CASSLVFGATGELFF.

The CDR3 is CASRLAPIAEAFF. The CDR3 DNA is TGTGCAAGTCGCTTAGCCCCCATAGCGGAAGCTTTCTTT. The V gene is TRBV12-2, the J gene TRBJ1-1. TRBV12-2 is a listed pseudogene. The CDR3 has 13 residues.

This rearrangement joins TRBV6-5 to TRBJ1-5; possible D gene TRBD1, 6 bases. V gave up 6 bases and J gave up 2 bases, with 11 bases separating them. CDR3 length: 14 residues. The germline V gene encodes CDR1 MNHEY and CDR2 SVGAGI. DNA for the CDR3: TGTGCCAGCAGGGAGGGGGGTGGCAATCAGCCCCAGCATTTT. Translating gives CASREGGGNQPQHF.

The chain carries TRBV27 and TRBJ1-1; no clear D gene. This CDR3 is 14 amino acids long. Trimming stripped 3 bases from V and 2 bases from J, with 10 bases between. Per germline, CDR1 MNHEY and CDR2 SMNVEV (reference sequence). In DNA, the CDR3 is TGTGCCAGCAGTTTGGAGGGCATCAACACTGAAGCTTTCTTT. It encodes CASSLEGINTEAFF.

This clone appeared once. This chain links TRBV27 with TRBJ2-2, with D hard to call. CDR1 is MNHEY, CDR2 SMNVEV, per germline (reference sequence). This CDR3 contains 14 residues. The V end was cut by 0 bases, the J end by 6 bases, with 8 bases between. CDR3 region: CASSLSGSPGELFF. The DNA of the CDR3 is TGTGCCAGCAGTTTATCGGGGTCCCCCGGGGAGCTGTTTTTT.